The present entry profiles one T cell receptor beta chain with its context. In Seattle, patients joined the study during active infection and were tracked longitudinally. This entry belongs to a study of blood T cell repertoires in COVID-19. At the level of the study: The United States, Italy and Spain were the sources of the acute and convalescent COVID-19 samples. From T cells, B-cell-depleted T cells, or PBMCs came the material, which was cDNA or gDNA.

How the authors handled the data: The assay estimated nucleated cells by amplifying reference gene primers. Profiling relied on immunoSEQ multiplex PCR, and the TCRdb table lists in-frame clones only, not all of them. Clone size and V and J calls were adopted from that table, with D and trimming inferred from the DNA. This table holds approximately 63,000 clones, 75% to 90% found once. V was clipped by 0 bases and J by 6 bases, with 9 bases between them. Germline loops: CDR1 MNHEY, CDR2 SVGAGI. This CDR3 has 14 residues. The sequenced material came from peripheral blood. The chain recombines TRBV6-5 with TRBJ2-1; D perhaps matches TRBD2 (6 bases). The TCR originated in a woman between 55 and 75 years old with COVID-19, enrolled during active disease. The CDR3 bases are TGTGCCAGCAGTTACTCGTCGGGAGCCAATGAGCAGTTCTTC. The encoded protein is CASSYSSGANEQFF.